These 10 T cell receptor beta chains came from one sample sequenced in a study of shared clonotypes between healthy human individuals. Sequencing was performed with immunoSEQ multiplex PCR; in TCRdb, only in-frame clones are kept and a portion is missing. The sample records roughly 1 million clones, around 76% being singletons. Sequenced sample: memory CD4+ T cells sorted from blood. Subset denoted: CD45RA-negative fraction. The source of these receptors is a man aged 18 to 30 in good health.

The chain combines TRBV6-5 with TRBJ2-2, with 7 bases matching TRBD1. V lost 6 bases to trimming and J lost 4 bases; unmatched junction nucleotides: 5. The CDR3 totals 14 residues. The germline gives CDR1 MNHEY, CDR2 SVGAGI. CDR3 sequence (DNA): TGTGCCAGCAGCCCGGGACAGAGCACCGGGGAGCTGTTTTTT. Translation: CASSPGQSTGELFF.

The chain joins TRBV7-8 to TRBJ2-3; no firm D call. Germline CDR1 reads SGHVS; CDR2 reads FQNEAQ. Trimming removed 5 bases from V and 1 base from J, with 19 bases in between. CDR3 length: 17 residues. This CDR3 is CASSPPGVLDGTDTQYF. Written as DNA, the CDR3 is TGTGCCAGCAGCCCCCCTGGGGTCCTCGACGGCACAGATACGCAGTATTTT.

As concerns this clone: Compared with germline, one end of the junction differs, possibly owing to a read error. This chain connects TRBV7-7 to TRBJ2-3; D remains ambiguous. CDR3 size: 15 residues. Germline V gene lookup returns CDR1 SSHAT and CDR2 FNYEAQ (reference sequence). The CDR3 DNA sequence: TGTGCTAGCAGCTTAACCACACTTAGCACAGATACGCAGTATTTT. It yields the protein CASSLTTLSTDTQYF.

This clone has a single count. V is TRBV28 and J is TRBJ2-7, with D perhaps matching TRBD1 (6 bases). The CDR3 runs 16 residues. Germline-derived CDR1 and CDR2 are MDHEN and SYDVKM. V gave up 0 bases and J gave up 2 bases, with 14 bases separating them. The CDR3 reads CASSLWVDRPTYEQYF. The CDR3 DNA is TGTGCCAGCAGTTTATGGGTGGACAGACCAACCTACGAGCAGTACTTC. Based on the CDR3 plus reference TRBV28 and TRBJ2-7, the full variable domain is DVKVTQSSRYLVKRTGEKVFLECVQDMDHENMFWYRQDPGLGLRLIYFSYDVKMKEKGDIPEGYSVSREKKERFSLILESASTNQTSMYLCASSLWVDRPTYEQYFGPGTRLTVT.

The chain carries TRBV9 and TRBJ1-3; 7 bases are a match to TRBD1. V dropped 4 bases and J dropped 0; count of bases not matched to a gene: 7. The CDR3 totals 16 residues. Germline V gene data show CDR1 as SGDLS and CDR2 as YYNGEE. The CDR3 coding sequence is TGTGCCAGCAGCAGACCGGGACAGCCCTCTGGAAACACCATATATTTT. It encodes CASSRPGQPSGNTIYF.

The chain has TRBV5-4 and TRBJ2-7; 13 bases are a match to TRBD2. Germline V gives CDR1 SGHNT, CDR2 YYREEE (reference sequence). The ends lost 4 bases at V and 2 bases at J; junction bases unmatched: 6. CDR3 length equals 16 residues. The DNA of the CDR3 is TGTGCCAGCAGCACTGGACTAGCGGGAGTGGCCTACGAGCAGTACTTC. This codes for CASSTGLAGVAYEQYF. The full variable domain, completed using reference TRBV5-4 and TRBJ2-7, is ETGVTQSPTHLIKTRGQQVTLRCSSQSGHNTVSWYQQALGQGPQFIFQYYREEENGRGNFPPRFSGLQFPNYSSELNVNALELDDSALYLCASSTGLAGVAYEQYFGPGTRLTVT.

In its sample, this clone was seen a few times. This sequence joins TRBV9 and TRBJ2-3, with 13 bases fitting TRBD2. Germline loops: CDR1 SGDLS, CDR2 YYNGEE. The CDR3 totals 18 residues. Trimming removed 0 bases from V and 5 bases from J; junction bases left unmatched: 9. The CDR3 is CASSVGGTSGTRQDTQYF. The CDR3 DNA sequence: TGTGCCAGCAGCGTAGGAGGGACTAGCGGGACAAGGCAAGATACGCAGTATTTT.

This clone was detected only once. The rearrangement uses TRBV30 and TRBJ1-4; 10 positions agree with TRBD1. V lost 4 bases and J lost 8; bases outside the gene matches: 10. Germline lookup yields CDR1 GTSNPN and CDR2 SVGIG (reference sequence). The CDR3 has 15 residues. CDR3 DNA sequence: TGTGCCTGGATCCGCCGGGACAGGGGAAACGAAAAACTGTTTTTT. Translating it yields CAWIRRDRGNEKLFF.

This chain uses TRBV5-6 with TRBJ2-6; weak D call: TRBD1 (7 bases). This CDR3 region has 17 residues. The V gene lost 3 bases and the J gene lost 0 bases, with 13 bases spanning the gap. The germline CDR1 and CDR2 sequences are SGHDT and YYEEEE. CDR3 loop: CASSWWQGGSGANVLTF. The CDR3 DNA is TGTGCCAGCAGCTGGTGGCAGGGGGGCTCTGGGGCCAACGTCCTGACTTTC.

This clone was found once. The chain combines TRBV2 with TRBJ1-2; tentative D call: TRBD1 (5 bases). V was shortened by 4 bases and J by 7 bases, with 16 bases between the two germline ends. The CDR3 is made up of 14 amino acids. Germline CDR1 reads SNHLY; CDR2 reads FYNNEI. CDR3 DNA: TGTGCCAGCAGTGCTCGGGGCTTGGGGCTTGGCTACACCTTC. This gives the protein CASSARGLGLGYTF.